This T cell receptor (beta chain) was sequenced in a study of beta chain features in type 1 diabetes. The authors reverse transcribed all of the isolated RNA, so sequencing captured expressed TCRB transcripts. The table came from immunoSEQ multiplex PCR; TCRdb's copy has only in-frame clones and leaves some out. The top ten hold 4% of the sample, which has a few hundred thousand clones, 27% seen once. Worth noting for this clone: Antigen: not known.

Each of the CD4+ naive, central memory, regulatory and stem cell-like memory populations was sorted via CD45RO/CCR7/CD25/CD127/CD95/CD27. V was trimmed by 6 bases and J by 10 bases, leaving 13 bases between them. The CDR3 runs 13 residues. Germline CDR1 reads MNHEY; CDR2 reads SMNVEV (reference sequence). Study-wide results and limits: VDJ junctions from type 1 diabetes patients carried fewer insertions and larger deletions. Cells that show high TCR expression could be over-represented by cDNA sequencing.

The chain employs TRBV27 and TRBJ1-6, with D perhaps TRBD1 (5 bases). This receptor was obtained from a man aged 25-45 years in good health. The sequencing sample was made of central memory CD4+ T cells from blood. The CDR3 loop reads CASRDTGRSPLHF. CDR3 nucleotides: TGTGCCAGCAGGGACACAGGCAGGTCACCCCTCCACTTT.